The present T cell receptor (beta chain) was sequenced within a study of neurological immune-mediated disorders. In its sample, this clonotype was seen many times. By 5'RACE with 10-nucleotide random UMIs, the cDNA was made. Over 180 million TCR-beta sequences (from 15-18 subjects) were yielded by each sequencing run. MiXCR was run by TCRdb on the 5' RACE reads, yielding one entry per CDR3 protein. The table shows about 39,000 distinct CDR3 sequences, with 6.5% to 7.5% occurring only once. The V gene's germline CDR1 is SGHDT and CDR2 YYEEEE. Trimming took off 4 bases at V and 4 bases at J, with 17 bases between the two ends. This CDR3 has 15 residues.

The sequencing input was CD4+ T cells from blood. The V gene is TRBV5-6, the J gene TRBJ1-1; D is uncertain. The TCR sequence derives from a man aged 50 to 60 in good health. The CDR3 DNA reads TGTGCCAGCAGCCCAACGCAAATAGGGAGCACTGAAGCTTTCTTT. Its translation is CASSPTQIGSTEAFF. The variable domain in full, with the rest retrieved from reference TRBV5-6 and TRBJ1-1, is DAGVTQSPTHLIKTRGQQVTLRCSPKSGHDTVSWYQQALGQGPQFIFQYYEEEERQRGNFPDRFSGHQFPNYSSELNVNALLLGDSALYLCASSPTQIGSTEAFFGQGTRLTVV.